The 14 T cell receptor beta chains below all came from one sample that was sequenced in a study of shared clonotypes between healthy human individuals. Sequencing used immunoSEQ multiplex PCR; TCRdb keeps in-frame clones, though not all of them. This sample carries fewer than 850,000 clones, less than 80% of them seen once, and the ten largest clones take 1.8%. Sample: memory CD4+ T cells sorted from blood. Indicated subset: CD45RA-negative fraction. All receptors derive from a woman aged 30 to 39 in good health.

The chain carries TRBV11-2 and TRBJ2-7; no clear D. The CDR3 totals 13 residues. V was shortened by 1 base and J by 9 bases, with 13 bases between the two germline ends. The germline gives CDR1 SGHAT, CDR2 FQNNGV. The CDR3 region has the DNA TGTGCCAGCAGCTTAGTCTCCAGTGTAGGGCAGTACTTC. Protein product: CASSLVSSVGQYF.

This sequence joins TRBV21-1 and TRBJ1-5; the listed D gene, TRBD1, was not tested against the DNA. TRBV21-1 is given as a pseudogene. CDR3 length equals 17 residues. The CDR3, as DNA: TGTGCCAGCAGCAGCCCAAGGACAGAACATAGCAATCAGCCCCAGCATTTT. Its translation is CASSSPRTEHSNQPQHF.

The chain recombines TRBV5-6 with TRBJ2-1; perhaps D is TRBD1 or TRBD2 (5 bases each). With 2 bases removed from V and 7 bases from J, the gap between germline ends came to 16 bases. The CDR3 contains 15 residues. The germline V gene encodes CDR1 SGHDT and CDR2 YYEEEE. The CDR3 DNA reads as TGTGCCAGCAGCTTCCTACTCATAGAGGGGAATGAGCAGTTCTTC. Translating gives CASSFLLIEGNEQFF.

Only a few counts were recorded for this clone. Here the CDR3 reads CASSGPGQGVRSGAFF. For the CDR3, the DNA is TGTGCCAGCAGTGGGCCGGGACAGGGGGTTCGATCTGGAGCTTTCTTT. The chain links TRBV6-1 to TRBJ1-1, with 11 positions matching TRBD1. CDR3 length: 16 residues. CDR1 and CDR2 (germline): MNHNS, SASEGT. V dropped 4 bases and J dropped 10; count of bases not matched to a gene: 14.

V is TRBV10-3 and J is TRBJ2-1, with D possibly matching TRBD2 (5 bases). The V gene's germline CDR1 is ENHRY and CDR2 SYGVKD. With 5 bases removed from V and 12 bases from J, the gap between germline ends came to 17 bases. There are 13 residues in the CDR3. CDR3 region: CAISSGNGEGQFF. In DNA form, the CDR3 reads TGTGCCATCAGTTCCGGCAACGGAGAGGGGCAGTTCTTC.

V usage is TRBV19 and J usage is TRBJ1-4; no definite D call. This CDR3 spans 15 amino acids. Trimming removed 1 base at V and 7 bases at J, with 13 bases between. Germline V CDR1 and CDR2: LNHDA, SQIVND (reference sequence). The CDR3 bases are TGTGCCAGTAGTATAGTACAGCACGAAGGTGAAAAACTGTTTTTT. Its protein is CASSIVQHEGEKLFF. The variable domain in full, completed from reference TRBV19 and TRBJ1-4, reads DGGITQSPKYLFRKEGQNVTLSCEQNLNHDAMYWYRQDPGQGLRLIYYSQIVNDFQKGDIAEGYSVSREKKESFPLTVTSAQKNPTAFYLCASSIVQHEGEKLFFGSGTQLSVL.

In its sample, this clone was seen many times. The J gene is TRBJ1-6, the V gene TRBV2; perhaps TRBD1 as D (5 bases). V was shortened by 1 base and J by 4 bases, with 8 bases between the two germline ends. The CDR3 contains 15 residues. Germline V gene lookup returns CDR1 SNHLY and CDR2 FYNNEI. CDR3 protein: CASSEETAYNSPLHF. The CDR3 coding sequence is TGTGCCAGCAGTGAAGAGACAGCTTATAATTCACCCCTCCACTTT.

The chain employs TRBV5-1 and TRBJ2-7; D might be TRBD2 (6 bases). CDR1 is SGHRS, CDR2 YFSETQ, per germline. Between the trimmed V and J ends, which lost 4 bases and 1 base, there was a span of 15 bases. The CDR3 has 15 residues. CDR3 sequence reads: CASSGTGTGSYEQYF. In nucleotides, the CDR3 is TGCGCCAGCAGCGGAACCGGGACTGGATCCTACGAGCAGTACTTC.

The chain has TRBV6-5 and TRBJ2-2; D may be TRBD2 (6 bases). Germline lookup yields CDR1 MNHEY and CDR2 SVGAGI. Trimming took 0 bases from V and 3 from J, leaving 8 bases between them. This CDR3 spans 15 amino acids. DNA of the CDR3: TGTGCCAGCAGTTACTCGTGGGGGGACACCGGGGAGCTGTTTTTT. Translation gives CASSYSWGDTGELFF.

This chain links TRBV11-2 with TRBJ2-1; D unresolved. Germline V gene data show CDR1 as SGHAT and CDR2 as FQNNGV. This CDR3 has 15 amino acids. The V gene lost 1 base and the J gene lost 3 bases, with 10 bases spanning the gap. The CDR3 sequence: CASSLVYDHYNEQFF. The CDR3 bases are TGTGCCAGCAGCTTAGTATACGACCACTACAATGAGCAGTTCTTC. Looking up the rest from reference TRBV11-2 and TRBJ2-1 gives the full variable domain: EAGVAQSPRYKIIEKRQSVAFWCNPISGHATLYWYQQILGQGPKLLIQFQNNGVVDDSQLPKDRFSAERLKGVDSTLKIQPAKLEDSAVYLCASSLVYDHYNEQFFGPGTRLTVL.

This clone was observed a single time. The chain links TRBV7-8 to TRBJ2-3; 8 bases fit TRBD2. The CDR3 spans 16 residues. Trimming at V came to 6 bases and at J to 4 bases, leaving 12 bases not matched to a gene. CDR1 is SGHVS and CDR2 is FQNEAQ in the germline V gene. This chain's CDR3 is CASRLMRRGLADTQYF. CDR3 DNA: TGTGCCAGCAGACTAATGCGACGGGGACTAGCAGATACGCAGTATTTT.

A word on this clone: A far larger clone lies a single base away; this is likely a read error. This CDR3 is CASSQDRGNQPQHF. The CDR3 DNA follows: TGCGCCAGCAGCCAAGATCGAGGGAATCAGCCCCAGCATTTT. The genes are TRBV4-1 and TRBJ1-5, with D unresolved. Looked up from germline, CDR1 is MGHRA and CDR2 is YSYEKL. Trimming removed 0 bases at V and 4 bases at J, with 7 bases between. This CDR3 spans 14 amino acids.

The J gene is TRBJ2-7, the V gene TRBV28, with D possibly being TRBD1 or TRBD2 (5 bases each). The CDR3 has 13 residues. The ends were cut back, 7 bases at V and 6 bases at J, with 16 bases in the middle. The germline V gene encodes CDR1 MDHEN and CDR2 SYDVKM. Here the CDR3 reads CASTGDPEGEQYF. For the CDR3, the DNA is TGTGCCAGCACCGGGGACCCTGAGGGCGAGCAGTACTTC. Filled out from reference TRBV28 and TRBJ2-7, the complete variable domain reads DVKVTQSSRYLVKRTGEKVFLECVQDMDHENMFWYRQDPGLGLRLIYFSYDVKMKEKGDIPEGYSVSREKKERFSLILESASTNQTSMYLCASTGDPEGEQYFGPGTRLTVT.

This clone showed up just a few times. This chain connects TRBV15 to TRBJ1-2; D ambiguous. This CDR3 contains 14 residues. Per germline, CDR1 LNHNV and CDR2 YYDKDF (reference sequence). Deletions cut 1 base from V and 2 bases from J, with 8 bases between. DNA of the CDR3: TGTGCCACCAGCAGAGGTGCAGAGAACTATGGCTACACCTTC. It codes for CATSRGAENYGYTF.